These T cell receptor beta chains were read from a single sample in a study of identical twins. MiXCR, run by TCRdb on the 5' RACE reads, gives a single entry per CDR3 protein. Of about 570,000 distinct CDR3 sequences in the sample, approximately 9.6% are singletons; the top ten hold roughly 3%. These same records also appear under a second study, on yellow fever vaccine responses in identical twins.

Sequencing input: PBMCs. Receptor source: a woman aged 18-35 years in good health. Each CDR3 is given with its conserved first and last residue. D genes are given only for firm matches. Some rows have no size entry. The others give once, few or many, or a class for an expanded clone.

-	TRBV3-1	TRBJ1-3	few	TGTGCCAGCAGCGAGACCGGACAGGGAAACACCATATATTTT	CASSETGQGNTIYF
-	TRBV28	TRBJ2-5	few	TGTGCCAGCAGTCAGACTGGGGCCCAAGAGACCCAGTACTTC	CASSQTGAQETQYF
-	TRBV9	TRBJ1-6	many	TGTGCCAGCAGCGTACGAAGCTCCTATAATTCACCCCTCCACTTT	CASSVRSSYNSPLHF
-	TRBV27	TRBJ2-6	-	TGTGCCAGCGGGAGGGACAGCTCTGGGGCCAACGTCCTGACTTTC	CASGRDSSGANVLTF
-	TRBV11-2	TRBJ2-7	many	TGTGCCAGCAGCTTATCCATTACCTACGAGTGGCAGTACTTC	CASSLSITYEWQYF
TRBD1	TRBV7-3	TRBJ2-1	few	TGTGCCAGCAGCTTAAGGGCGGGACAGGGGTTTAACAATGAGCAGTTCTTC	CASSLRAGQGFNNEQFF
TRBD1	TRBV6-5	TRBJ1-2	few	TGTGCCAGCAGTTTAAGGACAGGGATAGGTGGTGGCTACACCTTC	CASSLRTGIGGGYTF
-	TRBV6-2/TRBV6-3	TRBJ2-1	few	TGTGCCAGCAGTTACTCGACCCGCTCCTACAATGAGCAGTTCTTC	CASSYSTRSYNEQFF
-	TRBV28	TRBJ1-6	many	TGTGCCAGCAGATGGGACATAACTAATTCACCCCTCCACTTT	CASRWDITNSPLHF
-	TRBV10-3	TRBJ2-7	few	TGTGCCATCAGTGAGTCCGCGCAGAGCTCCTACGAGCAGTACTTC	CAISESAQSSYEQYF
TRBD2	TRBV12-3/TRBV12-4	TRBJ2-3	many	TGTGCCAGCATTACTAGCGGGGGGCGAGTAGATACGCAGTATTTT	CASITSGGRVDTQYF
-	TRBV6-2/TRBV6-3	TRBJ2-4	few	TGTGCCAGCAGTCACCCGGACAGTTCAGCAAAAAACATTCAGTACTTC	CASSHPDSSAKNIQYF
-	TRBV29-1	TRBJ2-7	few	TGCAGCGTTGCCGCCGGCGGGCCCTCCTACGAGCAGTACTTC	CSVAAGGPSYEQYF